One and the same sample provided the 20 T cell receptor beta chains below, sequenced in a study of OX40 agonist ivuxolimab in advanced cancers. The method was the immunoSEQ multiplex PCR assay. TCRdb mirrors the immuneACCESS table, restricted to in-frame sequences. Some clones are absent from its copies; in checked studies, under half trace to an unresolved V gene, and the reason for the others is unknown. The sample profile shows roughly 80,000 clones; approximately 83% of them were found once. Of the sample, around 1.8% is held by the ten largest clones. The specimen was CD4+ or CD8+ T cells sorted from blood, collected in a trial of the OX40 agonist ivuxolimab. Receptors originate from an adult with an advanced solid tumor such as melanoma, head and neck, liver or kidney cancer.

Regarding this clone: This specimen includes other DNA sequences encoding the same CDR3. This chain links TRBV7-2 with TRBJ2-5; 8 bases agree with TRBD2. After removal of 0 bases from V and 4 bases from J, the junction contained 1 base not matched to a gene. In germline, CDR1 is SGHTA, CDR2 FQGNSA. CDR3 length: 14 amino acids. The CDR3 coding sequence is TGTGCCAGCAGCTTAGCCGGGGGGGGAGAGACCCAGTACTTC. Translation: CASSLAGGGETQYF.

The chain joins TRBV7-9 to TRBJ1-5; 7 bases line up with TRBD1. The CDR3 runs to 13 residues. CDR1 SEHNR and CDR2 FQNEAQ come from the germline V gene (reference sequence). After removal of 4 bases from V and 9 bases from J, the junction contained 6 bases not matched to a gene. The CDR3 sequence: CASSSTGDGPQHF. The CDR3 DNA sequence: TGTGCCAGCAGCTCAACAGGGGATGGGCCCCAGCATTTT. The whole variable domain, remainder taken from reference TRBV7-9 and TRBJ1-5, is DTGVSQNPRHKITKRGQNVTFRCDPISEHNRLYWYRQTLGQGPEFLTYFQNEAQLEKSRLLSDRFSAERPKGSFSTLEIQRTEQGDSAMYLCASSSTGDGPQHFGDGTRLSIL.

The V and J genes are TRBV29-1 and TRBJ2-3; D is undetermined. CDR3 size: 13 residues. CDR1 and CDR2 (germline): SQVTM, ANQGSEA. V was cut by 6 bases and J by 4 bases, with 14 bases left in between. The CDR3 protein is CSVTLVSPDTQYF. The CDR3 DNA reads TGCAGCGTAACCCTAGTCTCCCCAGATACGCAGTATTTT.

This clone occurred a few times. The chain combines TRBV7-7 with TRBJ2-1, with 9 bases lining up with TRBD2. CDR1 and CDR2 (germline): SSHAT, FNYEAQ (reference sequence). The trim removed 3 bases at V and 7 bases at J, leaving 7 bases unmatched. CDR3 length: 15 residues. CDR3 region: CASSFGLAGTNEQFF. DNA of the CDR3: TGTGCCAGCAGCTTCGGTCTAGCGGGAACGAATGAGCAGTTCTTC.

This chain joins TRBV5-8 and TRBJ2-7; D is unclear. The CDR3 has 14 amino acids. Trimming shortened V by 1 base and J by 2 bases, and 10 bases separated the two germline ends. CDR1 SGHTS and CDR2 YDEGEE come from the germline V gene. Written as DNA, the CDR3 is TGTGCCAGCAGCTTGAGAGAAATAGCCTACGAGCAGTACTTC. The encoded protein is CASSLREIAYEQYF.

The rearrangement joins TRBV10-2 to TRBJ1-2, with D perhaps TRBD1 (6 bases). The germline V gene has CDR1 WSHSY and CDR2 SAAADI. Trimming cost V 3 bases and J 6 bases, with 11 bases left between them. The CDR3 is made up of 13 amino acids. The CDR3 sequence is CASSDGGPNGYTF. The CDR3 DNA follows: TGCGCCAGCAGTGATGGGGGGCCTAATGGCTACACCTTC.

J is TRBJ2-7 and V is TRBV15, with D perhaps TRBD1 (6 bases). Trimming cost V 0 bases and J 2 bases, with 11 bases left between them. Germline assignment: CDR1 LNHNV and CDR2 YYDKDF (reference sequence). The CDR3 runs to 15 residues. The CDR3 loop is CATSRDPRGTYEQYF. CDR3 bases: TGTGCCACCAGCAGAGACCCCAGGGGTACCTACGAGCAGTACTTC.

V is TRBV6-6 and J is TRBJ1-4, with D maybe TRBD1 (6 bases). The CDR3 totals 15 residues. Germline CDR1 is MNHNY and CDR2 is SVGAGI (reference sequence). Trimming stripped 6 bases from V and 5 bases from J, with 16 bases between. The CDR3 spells CASSPGQPGNEKLFF. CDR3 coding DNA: TGTGCCAGCAGCCCAGGACAGCCGGGGAATGAAAAACTGTTTTTT.

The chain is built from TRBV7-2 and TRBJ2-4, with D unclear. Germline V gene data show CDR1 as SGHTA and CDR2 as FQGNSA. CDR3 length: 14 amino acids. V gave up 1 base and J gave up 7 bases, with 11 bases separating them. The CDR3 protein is CASSLVESHNIQYF. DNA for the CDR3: TGTGCCAGCAGCTTAGTAGAGTCTCACAACATTCAGTACTTC.

CDR3 nucleotide sequence: TGCAGTGGGGGGAGTTGGGACAATGAGCAGTTCTTC. Its translation: CSGGSWDNEQFF. This chain uses TRBV29-1 with TRBJ2-1; D is perhaps TRBD2 (6 bases). The CDR3 has 12 amino acids. The germline gives CDR1 SQVTM, CDR2 ANQGSEA.

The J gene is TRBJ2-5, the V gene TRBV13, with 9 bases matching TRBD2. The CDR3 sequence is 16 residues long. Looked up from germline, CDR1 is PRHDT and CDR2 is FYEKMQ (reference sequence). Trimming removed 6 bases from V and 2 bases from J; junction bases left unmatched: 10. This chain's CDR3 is CASRGSGGFLQETQYF. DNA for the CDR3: TGTGCCAGCAGGGGTAGCGGGGGCTTTCTACAAGAGACCCAGTACTTC.

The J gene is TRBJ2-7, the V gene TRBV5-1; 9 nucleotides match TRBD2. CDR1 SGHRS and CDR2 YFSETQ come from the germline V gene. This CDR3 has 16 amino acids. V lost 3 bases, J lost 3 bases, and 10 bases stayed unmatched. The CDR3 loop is CASSSFYGTSRYEQYF. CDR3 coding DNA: TGCGCCAGCAGCTCCTTCTACGGGACTAGCCGCTACGAGCAGTACTTC.

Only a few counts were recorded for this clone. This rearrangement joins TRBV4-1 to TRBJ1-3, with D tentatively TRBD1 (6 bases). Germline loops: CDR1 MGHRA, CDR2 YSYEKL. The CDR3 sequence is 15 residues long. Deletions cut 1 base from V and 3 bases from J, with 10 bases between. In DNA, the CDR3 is TGCGCCAGCAGCCAAGCCGGGACATTTGGAAACACCATATATTTT. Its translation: CASSQAGTFGNTIYF.

DNA of the CDR3: TGTGCCAGTAGTATAAGGGGGTTCAATTCACCCCTCCACTTT. It translates to CASSIRGFNSPLHF. This chain uses TRBV19 with TRBJ1-6; perhaps TRBD1 as D (6 bases). The germline CDR1 and CDR2 sequences are LNHDA and SQIVND (reference sequence). The CDR3 length is 14 residues. The V and J ends lost 2 bases and 7 bases respectively, with 9 bases between them.

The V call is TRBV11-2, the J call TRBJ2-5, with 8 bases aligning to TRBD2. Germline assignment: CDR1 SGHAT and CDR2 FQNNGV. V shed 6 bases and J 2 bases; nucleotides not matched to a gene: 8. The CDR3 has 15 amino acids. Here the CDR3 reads CASSRDGRDQETQYF. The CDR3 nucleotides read TGTGCCAGCAGTCGGGACGGGAGGGATCAAGAGACCCAGTACTTC. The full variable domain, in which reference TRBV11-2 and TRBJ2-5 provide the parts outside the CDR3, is EAGVAQSPRYKIIEKRQSVAFWCNPISGHATLYWYQQILGQGPKLLIQFQNNGVVDDSQLPKDRFSAERLKGVDSTLKIQPAKLEDSAVYLCASSRDGRDQETQYFGPGTRLLVL.

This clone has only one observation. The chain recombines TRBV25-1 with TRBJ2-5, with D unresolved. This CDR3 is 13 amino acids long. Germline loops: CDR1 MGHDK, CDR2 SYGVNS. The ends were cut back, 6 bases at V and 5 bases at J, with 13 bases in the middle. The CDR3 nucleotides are TGTGCCAGCAGACAGAGAGACTGGGAGACCCAGTACTTC. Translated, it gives CASRQRDWETQYF.

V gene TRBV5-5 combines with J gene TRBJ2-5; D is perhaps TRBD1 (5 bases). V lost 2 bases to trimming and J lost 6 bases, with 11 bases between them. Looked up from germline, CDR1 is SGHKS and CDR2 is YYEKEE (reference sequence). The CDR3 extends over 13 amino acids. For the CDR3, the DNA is TGTGCCAGCAGCTTAGGGGCGAGGAAGACCCAGTACTTC. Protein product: CASSLGARKTQYF. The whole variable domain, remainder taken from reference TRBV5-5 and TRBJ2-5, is DAGVTQSPTHLIKTRGQQVTLRCSPISGHKSVSWYQQVLGQGPQFIFQYYEKEERGRGNFPDRFSARQFPNYSSELNVNALLLGDSALYLCASSLGARKTQYFGPGTRLLVL.

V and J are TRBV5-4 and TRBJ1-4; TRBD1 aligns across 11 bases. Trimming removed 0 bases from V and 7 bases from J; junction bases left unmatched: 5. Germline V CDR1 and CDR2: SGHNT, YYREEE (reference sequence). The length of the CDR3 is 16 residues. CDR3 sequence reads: CASSLAGGTGGEKLFF. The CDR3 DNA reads TGTGCCAGCAGCTTGGCTGGGGGGACAGGGGGTGAAAAACTGTTTTTT.

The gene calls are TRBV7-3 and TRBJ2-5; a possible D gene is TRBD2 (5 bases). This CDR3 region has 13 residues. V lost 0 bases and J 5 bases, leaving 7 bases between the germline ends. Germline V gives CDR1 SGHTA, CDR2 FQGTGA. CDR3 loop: CASSLTSVETQYF. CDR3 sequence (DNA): TGTGCCAGCAGCTTAACTAGCGTGGAGACCCAGTACTTC.

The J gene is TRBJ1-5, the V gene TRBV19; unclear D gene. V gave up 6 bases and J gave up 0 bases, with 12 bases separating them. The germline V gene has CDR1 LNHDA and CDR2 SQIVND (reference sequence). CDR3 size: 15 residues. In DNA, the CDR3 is TGTGCCAGTAGCCTAGGCAGAAATAGCAATCAGCCCCAGCATTTT. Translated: CASSLGRNSNQPQHF.